The following is a T cell receptor (beta chain) sequence with its context. Clones were sequenced by immunoSEQ multiplex PCR, and TCRdb holds only the in-frame ones, with some missing. The table lists some 2 million clones, 85% to 95% of them singletons. This sample is part of a study of shared clonotypes between healthy human individuals. Cells designated naive CD8 were CD45RO-negative and were positively selected for CCR7, with terminally differentiated effector memory CD45RA+ cells excluded. V gave up 4 bases and J gave up 4 bases; unmatched junction bases: 3. Germline loops: CDR1 WSHSY, CDR2 SAAADI. CDR3 length: 15 amino acids.

The clonotype originates from a man younger than 35 in good health. Sequencing was performed on naive CD8+ T cells sorted from blood. V usage is TRBV10-2 and J usage is TRBJ2-3, with 12 bases matching TRBD2. The CDR3 sequence is CASSGTSGRSDTQYF. In DNA, the CDR3 is TGCGCCAGCAGTGGAACTAGCGGGAGGTCAGATACGCAGTATTTT.